This T cell receptor (beta chain) was retrieved from a study of blood T cell repertoires in COVID-19. On the study more broadly: Acute and convalescent COVID-19 specimens originated in the United States, Italy and Spain. PBMCs, B-cell-depleted T cells, or T cells provided the cDNA or gDNA that made up the material.

The CDR3 totals 16 residues. Germline CDR1 and CDR2: SEHNR and FQNEAQ (reference sequence). Trimming took 1 base from V and 3 from J, leaving 15 bases between them. Authors' data handling: By means of reference gene primer amplification, nucleated cell counts were estimated. TCRdb's table, derived via immunoSEQ multiplex PCR, lists solely in-frame clones and lacks some. The V and J calls and the clone size are those of that table, but D and trimming were determined from the DNA. The sample comprises about 130,000 clones, about 82% of which are singletons, and 5% to 6.5% rests with the top ten. The specimen was peripheral blood. The chain combines TRBV7-9 with TRBJ2-5, with D perhaps matching TRBD2 (5 bases). This receptor was identified in a human donor in a cohort sampled during active COVID-19. The CDR3 coding sequence is TGTGCCAGCAGCTTAGGGCTTAGCGTACCTGAAGAGACCCAGTACTTC. Translated, it gives CASSLGLSVPEETQYF.